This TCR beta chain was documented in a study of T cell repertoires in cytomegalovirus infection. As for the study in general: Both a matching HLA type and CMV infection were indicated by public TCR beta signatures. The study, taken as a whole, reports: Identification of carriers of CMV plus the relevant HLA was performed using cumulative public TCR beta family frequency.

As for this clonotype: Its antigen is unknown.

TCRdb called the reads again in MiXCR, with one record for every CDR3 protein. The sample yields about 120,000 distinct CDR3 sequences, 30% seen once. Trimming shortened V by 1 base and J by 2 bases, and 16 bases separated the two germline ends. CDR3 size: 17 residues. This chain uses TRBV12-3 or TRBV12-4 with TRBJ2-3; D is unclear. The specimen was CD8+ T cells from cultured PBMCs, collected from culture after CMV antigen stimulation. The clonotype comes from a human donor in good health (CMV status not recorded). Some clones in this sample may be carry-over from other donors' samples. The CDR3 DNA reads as TGTGCCAGCAGTTTAGGACGCGGAGAAGACGCCACAGATACGCAGTATTTT. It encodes CASSLGRGEDATDTQYF.